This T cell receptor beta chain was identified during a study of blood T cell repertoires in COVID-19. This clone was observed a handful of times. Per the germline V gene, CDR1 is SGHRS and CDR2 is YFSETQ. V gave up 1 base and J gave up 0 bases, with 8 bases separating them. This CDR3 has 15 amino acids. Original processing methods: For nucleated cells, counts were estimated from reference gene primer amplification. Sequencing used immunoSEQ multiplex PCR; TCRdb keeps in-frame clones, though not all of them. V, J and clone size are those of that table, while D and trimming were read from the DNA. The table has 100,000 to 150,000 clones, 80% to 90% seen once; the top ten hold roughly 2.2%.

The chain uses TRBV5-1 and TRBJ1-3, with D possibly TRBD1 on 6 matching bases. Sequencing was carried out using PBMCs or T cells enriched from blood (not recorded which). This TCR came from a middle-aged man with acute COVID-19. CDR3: CASSLWDNSGNTIYF. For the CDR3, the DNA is TGCGCCAGCAGCTTGTGGGACAACTCTGGAAACACCATATATTTT.